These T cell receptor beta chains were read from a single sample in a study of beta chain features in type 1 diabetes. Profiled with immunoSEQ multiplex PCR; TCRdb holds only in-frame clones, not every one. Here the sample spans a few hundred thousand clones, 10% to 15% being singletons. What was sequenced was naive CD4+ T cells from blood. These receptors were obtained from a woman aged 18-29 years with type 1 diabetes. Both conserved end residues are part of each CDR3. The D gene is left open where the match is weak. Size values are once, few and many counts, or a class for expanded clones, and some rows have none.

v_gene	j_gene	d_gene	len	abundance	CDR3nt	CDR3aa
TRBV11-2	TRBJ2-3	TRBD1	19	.	TGTGCCAGCAGCCCCTTGTGGGACAGGGGATTCACTAGCACAGATACGCAGTATTTT	CASSPLWDRGFTSTDTQYF
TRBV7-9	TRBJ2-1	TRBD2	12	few	TGTGCCAGCAGCCGTAGCGGGAGGGCCCAGTTCTTC	CASSRSGRAQFF
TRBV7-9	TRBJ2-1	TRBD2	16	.	TGTGCCAGCAGCTCGACGTGGACTAGCGGGAGGAATGAGCAGTTCTTC	CASSSTWTSGRNEQFF
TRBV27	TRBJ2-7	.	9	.	TGTGCCAGCCGGTCCGAGCAGTACTTC	CASRSEQYF
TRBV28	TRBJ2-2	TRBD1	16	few	TGTGCCAGCAGTGGACAGGGGGCAGAGGAGACCGGGGAGCTGTTTTTT	CASSGQGAEETGELFF
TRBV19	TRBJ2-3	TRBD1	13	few	TGTGCCAGTACCGGGACAGTCACAGATACGCAGTATTTT	CASTGTVTDTQYF
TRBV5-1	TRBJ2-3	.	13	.	TGCGCCAGCAGTGAGGGCGACACAGATACGCAGTATTTT	CASSEGDTDTQYF
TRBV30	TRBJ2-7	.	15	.	TGTGCCTGGAGTGACCAAGGGACTGTTTTATCCGAGCAGTACTTC	CAWSDQGTVLSEQYF
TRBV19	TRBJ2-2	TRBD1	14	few	TGTGCCAGTAGCGACAGGGGCAACACCGGGGAGCTGTTTTTT	CASSDRGNTGELFF
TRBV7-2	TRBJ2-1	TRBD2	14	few	TGTGCCAGCAGAGTAGCGGGAGGGCCCCATGAGCAGTTCTTC	CASRVAGGPHEQFF
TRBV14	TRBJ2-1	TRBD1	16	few	TGTGCCAGCAGCCAACCCGGGACAGGGGGCTACAATGAGCAGTTCTTC	CASSQPGTGGYNEQFF
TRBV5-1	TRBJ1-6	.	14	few	TGCGCCAGCAGCTTGGAGGCAGGTCGGCCACCCCTCCACTTT	CASSLEAGRPPLHF
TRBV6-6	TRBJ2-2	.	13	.	TGTGCCAGCAGTTACTGGGGGGCCGGGGAGCTGTTTTTT	CASSYWGAGELFF
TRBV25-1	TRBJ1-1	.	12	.	TGTGCCAGCAGTACAGGGAACACTGAAGCTTTCTTT	CASSTGNTEAFF